This TCR beta chain was captured in a study of shared clonotypes between healthy human individuals. Profiled with immunoSEQ multiplex PCR; TCRdb holds only in-frame clones, not every one. The sample comprises fewer than 1 million clones, 95% to 97% of which are singletons, and less than 0.25% rests with the top ten. Regarding the study as a whole: Naive subsets generally exceeded memory subsets in estimated richness. Around 4.9% of naive CD4 clonotypes were shared across four donors.

To note about this clone: Its antigen is as yet unknown.

Naive CD8 cells were CD45RO-negative, positively selected for CCR7, excluding terminally differentiated effector memory CD45RA+ cells. Trimming removed 8 bases at V and 6 bases at J, with 13 bases between. CDR3 size: 12 residues. Germline CDR1 and CDR2: SGDLS and YYNGEE. Sample: naive CD8+ T cells sorted from blood. The receptor was derived from a young man in good health. The rearrangement links TRBV9 to TRBJ2-3; no clear D. This CDR3 is CASALRMDTQYF. Written as DNA, the CDR3 is TGTGCCAGTGCGTTGAGGATGGATACGCAGTATTTT.